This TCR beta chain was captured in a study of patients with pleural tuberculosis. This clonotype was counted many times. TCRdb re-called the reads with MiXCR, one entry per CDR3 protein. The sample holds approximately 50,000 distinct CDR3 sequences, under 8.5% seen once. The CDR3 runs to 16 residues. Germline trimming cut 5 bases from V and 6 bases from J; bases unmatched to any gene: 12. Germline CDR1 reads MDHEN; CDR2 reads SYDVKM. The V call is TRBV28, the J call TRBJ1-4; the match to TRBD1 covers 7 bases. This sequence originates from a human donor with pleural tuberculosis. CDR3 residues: CASSPYPRGTDEKLFF. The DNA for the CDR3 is TGTGCCAGCAGTCCTTACCCCCGGGGGACAGATGAAAAACTGTTTTTT.